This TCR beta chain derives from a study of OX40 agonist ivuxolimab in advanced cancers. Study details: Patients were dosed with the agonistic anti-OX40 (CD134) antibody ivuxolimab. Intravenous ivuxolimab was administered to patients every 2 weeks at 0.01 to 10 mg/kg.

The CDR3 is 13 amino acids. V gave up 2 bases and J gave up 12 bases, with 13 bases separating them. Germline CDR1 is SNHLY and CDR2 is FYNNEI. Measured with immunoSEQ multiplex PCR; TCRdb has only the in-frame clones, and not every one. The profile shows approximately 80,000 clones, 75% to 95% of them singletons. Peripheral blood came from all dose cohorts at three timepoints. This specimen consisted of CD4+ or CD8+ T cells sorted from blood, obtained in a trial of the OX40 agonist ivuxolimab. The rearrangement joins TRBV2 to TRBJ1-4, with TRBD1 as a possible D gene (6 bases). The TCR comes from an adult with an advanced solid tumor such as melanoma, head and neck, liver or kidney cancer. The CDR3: CASSERRGGELFF. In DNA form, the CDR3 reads TGTGCCAGCAGTGAAAGAAGGGGGGGGGAACTGTTTTTT. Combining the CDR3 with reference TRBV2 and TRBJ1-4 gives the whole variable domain EPEVTQTPSHQVTQMGQEVILRCVPISNHLYFYWYRQILGQKVEFLVSFYNNEISEKSEIFDDQFSVERPDGSNFTLKIRSTKLEDSAMYFCASSERRGGELFFGSGTQLSVL.